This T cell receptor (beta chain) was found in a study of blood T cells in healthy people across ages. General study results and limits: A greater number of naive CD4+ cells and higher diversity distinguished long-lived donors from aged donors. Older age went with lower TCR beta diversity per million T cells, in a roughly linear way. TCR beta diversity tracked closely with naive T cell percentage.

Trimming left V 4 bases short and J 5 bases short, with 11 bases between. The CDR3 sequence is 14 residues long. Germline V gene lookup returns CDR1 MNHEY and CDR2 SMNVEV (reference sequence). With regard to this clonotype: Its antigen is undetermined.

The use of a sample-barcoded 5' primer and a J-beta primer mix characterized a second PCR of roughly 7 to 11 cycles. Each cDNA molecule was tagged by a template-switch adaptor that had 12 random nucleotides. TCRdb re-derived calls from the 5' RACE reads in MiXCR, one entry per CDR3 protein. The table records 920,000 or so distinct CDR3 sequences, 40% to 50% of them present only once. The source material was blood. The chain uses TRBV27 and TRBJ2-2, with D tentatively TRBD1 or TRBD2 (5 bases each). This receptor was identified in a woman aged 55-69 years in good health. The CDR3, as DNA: TGTGCCAGCAGTTGGGGGTTAGGAACCGGGGAGCTGTTTTTT. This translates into CASSWGLGTGELFF.